Listed below are T cell receptor beta chains from one sample, sequenced in a study of T cell changes during pregnancy in multiple sclerosis. The data were produced by immunoSEQ multiplex PCR, yet TCRdb's version contains in-frame clones alone and is incomplete. The sample records approximately 31,000 clones, 85% to 95% being singletons. The sequencing here drew on CD4+ T cells from peripheral blood mononuclear cells, taken in the second trimester of pregnancy. Every receptor here comes from a female donor with multiple sclerosis, enrolled in a pregnancy study. Each CDR3 is given with its conserved first and last residue. The D gene is left open where the match is weak.

J gene: TRBJ1-1
D gene: -
V gene: TRBV5-1
CDR3 protein: CASSLDRWKTEAFF
CDR3 DNA: TGCGCCAGCAGCTTGGACAGATGGAAAACTGAAGCTTTCTTT

J gene: TRBJ2-3
D gene: TRBD2
V gene: TRBV4-1
CDR3 protein: CASSQVRVYSGTPRGGTDTQYF
CDR3 DNA: TGCGCCAGCAGCCAAGTTAGGGTGTATAGCGGGACCCCGCGTGGAGGCACAGATACGCAGTATTTT

J gene: TRBJ2-7
D gene: TRBD1
V gene: TRBV6-5
CDR3 protein: CASRLDRGQTYEQYF
CDR3 DNA: TGTGCCAGCAGACTCGACAGGGGGCAAACCTACGAGCAGTACTTC

J gene: TRBJ1-2
D gene: -
V gene: TRBV5-1
CDR3 protein: CASSLPGGYGYTF
CDR3 DNA: TGCGCCAGCAGCTTGCCTGGAGGCTATGGCTACACCTTC

J gene: TRBJ2-2
D gene: TRBD2
V gene: TRBV5-6
CDR3 protein: CASSEGTSGSGGELFF
CDR3 DNA: TGTGCCAGCAGCGAGGGGACTAGCGGGAGCGGTGGGGAGCTGTTTTTT

J gene: TRBJ1-2
D gene: -
V gene: TRBV6-1
CDR3 protein: CASSEGGPDGYTF
CDR3 DNA: TGTGCCAGCAGTGAAGGGGGCCCCGATGGCTACACCTTC

J gene: TRBJ1-1
D gene: -
V gene: TRBV28
CDR3 protein: CASRGRPEAFF
CDR3 DNA: TGTGCCAGCAGGGGCAGGCCTGAAGCTTTCTTT

J gene: TRBJ2-3
D gene: TRBD2
V gene: TRBV5-1
CDR3 protein: CASSLVAGGDTDTQYF
CDR3 DNA: TGCGCCAGCAGCTTGGTTGCGGGAGGGGACACAGATACGCAGTATTTT

J gene: TRBJ1-1
D gene: TRBD1
V gene: TRBV7-6
CDR3 protein: CASSLSRQGAGNTEAFF
CDR3 DNA: TGTGCCAGCAGCTTATCGAGACAGGGGGCCGGGAACACTGAAGCTTTCTTT

J gene: TRBJ1-1
D gene: -
V gene: TRBV29-1
CDR3 protein: CSVQDRNTEAFF
CDR3 DNA: TGCAGCGTCCAGGACAGGAACACTGAAGCTTTCTTT

J gene: TRBJ2-7
D gene: -
V gene: TRBV28
CDR3 protein: CASSSIQGGAYEQYF
CDR3 DNA: TGTGCCAGCAGCTCGATACAGGGTGGGGCCTACGAGCAGTACTTC

J gene: TRBJ2-7
D gene: TRBD1
V gene: TRBV7-2
CDR3 protein: CASSLAGQAQYF
CDR3 DNA: TGTGCCAGCAGCTTAGCGGGACAGGCCCAGTACTTC

J gene: TRBJ2-5
D gene: -
V gene: TRBV5-4
CDR3 protein: CASASGIETQYF
CDR3 DNA: TGTGCCAGCGCGTCCGGGATTGAGACCCAGTACTTC

J gene: TRBJ1-5
D gene: TRBD1
V gene: TRBV19
CDR3 protein: CASSRWGADRASSNQPQHF
CDR3 DNA: TGTGCCAGTAGTCGATGGGGAGCCGACAGGGCTTCTAGCAATCAGCCCCAGCATTTT

J gene: TRBJ1-5
D gene: -
V gene: TRBV9
CDR3 protein: CASSVGRGNQPQHF
CDR3 DNA: TGTGCCAGCAGCGTAGGCAGGGGCAATCAGCCCCAGCATTTT